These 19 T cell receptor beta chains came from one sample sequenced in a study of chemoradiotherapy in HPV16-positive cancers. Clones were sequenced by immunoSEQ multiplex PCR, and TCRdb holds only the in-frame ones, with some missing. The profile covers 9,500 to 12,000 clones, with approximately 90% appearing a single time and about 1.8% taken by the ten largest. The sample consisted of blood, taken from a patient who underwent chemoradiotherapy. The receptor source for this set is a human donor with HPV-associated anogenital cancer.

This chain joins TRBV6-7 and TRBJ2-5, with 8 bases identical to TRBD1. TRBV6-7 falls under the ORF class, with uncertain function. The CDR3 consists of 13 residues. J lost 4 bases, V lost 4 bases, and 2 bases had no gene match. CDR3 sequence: CASSSQGAETQYF. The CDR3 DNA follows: TGTGCCAGCAGTTCCCAGGGGGCAGAGACCCAGTACTTC.

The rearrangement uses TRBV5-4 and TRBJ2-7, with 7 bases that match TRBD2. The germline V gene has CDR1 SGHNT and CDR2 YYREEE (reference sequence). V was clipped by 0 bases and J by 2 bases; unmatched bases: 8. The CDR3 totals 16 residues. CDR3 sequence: CASSLGGGLRTYEQYF. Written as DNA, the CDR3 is TGTGCCAGCAGCTTGGGGGGGGGTCTGAGAACCTACGAGCAGTACTTC.

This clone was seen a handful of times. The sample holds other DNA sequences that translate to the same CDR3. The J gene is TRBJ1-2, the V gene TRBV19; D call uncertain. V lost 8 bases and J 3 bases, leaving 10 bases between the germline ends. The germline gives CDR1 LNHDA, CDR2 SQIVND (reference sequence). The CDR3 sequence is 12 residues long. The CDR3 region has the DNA TGTGCCAGTTCCTTGACGGACTATGGCTACACCTTC. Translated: CASSLTDYGYTF.

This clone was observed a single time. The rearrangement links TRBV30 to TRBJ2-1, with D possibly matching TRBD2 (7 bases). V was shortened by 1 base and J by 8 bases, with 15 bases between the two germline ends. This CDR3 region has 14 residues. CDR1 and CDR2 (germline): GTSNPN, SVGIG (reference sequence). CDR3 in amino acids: CAWSGTRGGYEQFF. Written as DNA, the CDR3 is TGTGCCTGGAGTGGAACTAGGGGGGGATATGAGCAGTTCTTC.

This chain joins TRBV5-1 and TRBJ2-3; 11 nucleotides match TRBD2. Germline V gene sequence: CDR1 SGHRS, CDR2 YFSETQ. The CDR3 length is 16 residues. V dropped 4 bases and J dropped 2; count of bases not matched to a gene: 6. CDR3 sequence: CASSPVAGGLTDTQYF. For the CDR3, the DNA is TGCGCCAGCAGCCCCGTAGCGGGGGGGCTCACAGATACGCAGTATTTT.

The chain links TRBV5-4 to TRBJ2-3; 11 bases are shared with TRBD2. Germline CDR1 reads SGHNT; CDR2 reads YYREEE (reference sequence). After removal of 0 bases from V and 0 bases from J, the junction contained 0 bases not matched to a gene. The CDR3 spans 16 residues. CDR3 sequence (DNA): TGTGCCAGCAGCTTGGGACTAGCGGGGAGCACAGATACGCAGTATTTT. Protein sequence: CASSLGLAGSTDTQYF.

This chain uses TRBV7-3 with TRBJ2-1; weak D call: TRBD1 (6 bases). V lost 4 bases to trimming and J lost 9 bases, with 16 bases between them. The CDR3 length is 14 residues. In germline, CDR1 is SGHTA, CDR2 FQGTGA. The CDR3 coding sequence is TGTGCCAGCAGCTCCTCTTTGGGGGCCGGTGAGCAGTTCTTC. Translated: CASSSSLGAGEQFF.

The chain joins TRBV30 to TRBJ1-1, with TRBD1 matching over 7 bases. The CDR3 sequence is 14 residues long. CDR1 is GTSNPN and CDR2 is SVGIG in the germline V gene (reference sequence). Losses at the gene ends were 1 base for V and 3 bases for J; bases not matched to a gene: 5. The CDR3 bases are TGTGCCTGGAGTGCGGACAGGAGACACACTGAAGCTTTCTTT. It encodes CAWSADRRHTEAFF.

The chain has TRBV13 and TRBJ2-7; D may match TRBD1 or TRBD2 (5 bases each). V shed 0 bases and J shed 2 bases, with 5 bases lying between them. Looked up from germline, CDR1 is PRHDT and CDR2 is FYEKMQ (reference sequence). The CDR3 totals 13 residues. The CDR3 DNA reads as TGTGCCAGCAGCTTAGGGGGACCCTACGAGCAGTACTTC. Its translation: CASSLGGPYEQYF.

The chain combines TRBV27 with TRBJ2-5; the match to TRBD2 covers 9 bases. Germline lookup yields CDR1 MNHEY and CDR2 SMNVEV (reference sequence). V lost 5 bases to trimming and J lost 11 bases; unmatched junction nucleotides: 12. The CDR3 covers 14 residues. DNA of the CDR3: TGTGCCAGCAGTCCAGCTGCGGGGGGGCTCTTTCAGTACTTC. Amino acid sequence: CASSPAAGGLFQYF.

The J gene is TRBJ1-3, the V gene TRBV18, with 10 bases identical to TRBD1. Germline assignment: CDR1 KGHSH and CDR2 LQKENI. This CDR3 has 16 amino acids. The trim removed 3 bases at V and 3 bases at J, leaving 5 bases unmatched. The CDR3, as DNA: TGTGCCAGCTCACCGACGACAGGGGGCCATGGAAACACCATATATTTT. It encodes CASSPTTGGHGNTIYF.

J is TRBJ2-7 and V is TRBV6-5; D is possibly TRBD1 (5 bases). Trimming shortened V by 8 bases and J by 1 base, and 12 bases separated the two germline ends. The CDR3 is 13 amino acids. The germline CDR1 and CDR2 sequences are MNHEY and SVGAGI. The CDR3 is CASGAHLSYEQYF. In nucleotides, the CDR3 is TGTGCCAGCGGGGCGCACCTATCCTACGAGCAGTACTTC.

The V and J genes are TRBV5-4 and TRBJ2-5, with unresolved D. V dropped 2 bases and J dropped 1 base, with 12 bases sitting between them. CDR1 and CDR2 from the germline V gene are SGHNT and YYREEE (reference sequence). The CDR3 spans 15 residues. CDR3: CASSFRFAAQETQYF. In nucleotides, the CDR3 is TGTGCCAGCAGCTTCCGCTTCGCCGCCCAAGAGACCCAGTACTTC.

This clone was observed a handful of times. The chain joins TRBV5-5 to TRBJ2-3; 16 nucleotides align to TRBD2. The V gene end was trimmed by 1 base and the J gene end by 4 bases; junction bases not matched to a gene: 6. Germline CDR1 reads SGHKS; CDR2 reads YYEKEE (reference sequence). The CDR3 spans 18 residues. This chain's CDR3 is CASSLIGTSGGAPDTQYF. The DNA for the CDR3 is TGTGCCAGCAGCTTGATCGGGACTAGCGGGGGGGCCCCAGATACGCAGTATTTT.

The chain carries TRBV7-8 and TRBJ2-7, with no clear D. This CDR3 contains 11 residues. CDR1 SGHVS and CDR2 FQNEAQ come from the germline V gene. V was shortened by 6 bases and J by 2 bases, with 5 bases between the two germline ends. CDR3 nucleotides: TGTGCCAGCAGTTCGACCTACGAGCAGTACTTC. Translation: CASSSTYEQYF.

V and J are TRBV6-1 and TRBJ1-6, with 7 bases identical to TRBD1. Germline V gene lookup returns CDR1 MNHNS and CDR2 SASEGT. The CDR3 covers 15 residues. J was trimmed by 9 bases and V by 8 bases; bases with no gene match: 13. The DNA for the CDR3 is TGTGCCAGCGGATGGCGTCAGGGGGTAGCTTCACCCCTCCACTTT. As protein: CASGWRQGVASPLHF.

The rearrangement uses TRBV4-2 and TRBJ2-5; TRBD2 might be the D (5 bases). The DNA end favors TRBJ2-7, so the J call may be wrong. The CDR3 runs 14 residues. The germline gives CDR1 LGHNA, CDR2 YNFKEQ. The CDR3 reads CASSQDWETYEQYF. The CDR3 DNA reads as TGTGCCAGCAGCCAAGATTGGGAGACCTACGAGCAGTACTTC.

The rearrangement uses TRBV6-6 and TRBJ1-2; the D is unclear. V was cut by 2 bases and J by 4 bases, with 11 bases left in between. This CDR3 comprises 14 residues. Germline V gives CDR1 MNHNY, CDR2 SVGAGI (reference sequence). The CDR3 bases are TGTGCCAGCAGTTACGCAAATTTAGGCTATGGCTACACCTTC. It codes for CASSYANLGYGYTF.

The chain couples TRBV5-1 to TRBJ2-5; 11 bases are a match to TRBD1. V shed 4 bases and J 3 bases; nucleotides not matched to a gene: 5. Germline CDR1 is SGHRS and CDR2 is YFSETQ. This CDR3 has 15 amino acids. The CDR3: CASSIGTGGKETQYF. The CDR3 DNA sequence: TGCGCCAGCAGCATCGGGACAGGGGGGAAAGAGACCCAGTACTTC.